These T cell receptor beta chains were read from a single sample in a study of OX40 agonist ivuxolimab in advanced cancers. Profiling relied on immunoSEQ multiplex PCR, and the TCRdb table lists in-frame clones only, not all of them. The table has approximately 89,000 clones, 88% seen once. Sequenced here: CD4+ or CD8+ T cells sorted from blood, sampled in a trial of the OX40 agonist ivuxolimab. All receptors derive from an adult with an advanced solid tumor such as melanoma, head and neck, liver or kidney cancer. Each CDR3 is given with its conserved first and last residue. D genes are given only for firm matches. Size is omitted from some rows. Given values are once, few, many or a class for expanded clones.

V gene	D gene	J gene	clone size	CDR3 DNA	CDR3 protein
TRBV6-1	TRBD1	TRBJ2-3	NA	TGTGCCAGCAGTCCGGGACAGGGAACGCAGTATTTT	CASSPGQGTQYF
TRBV5-4	TRBD1	TRBJ2-3	NA	TGTGCCAGCAGTTCCGGGACAGGGTTAAGCACAGATACGCAGTATTTT	CASSSGTGLSTDTQYF
TRBV11-1	NA	TRBJ2-5	NA	TGTGCCAGCAGCTTAGTTCAAAGGGACCAGTACTTC	CASSLVQRDQYF
TRBV18	NA	TRBJ1-5	NA	TGTGCCACCTCCGGCGAACGGACACTGGATCAGCCCCAGCATTTT	CATSGERTLDQPQHF
TRBV10-3	NA	TRBJ1-6	NA	TGTGCCATGGGCGTAGGGGCGGATTTTCTTTTGAATTCACCCCTCCACTTT	CAMGVGADFLLNSPLHF
TRBV11-2	TRBD2	TRBJ2-2	once	TGTGCCAGCAGCTACAGCGGGGGGGCCGGGGAGCTGTTTTTT	CASSYSGGAGELFF
TRBV7-8	TRBD2	TRBJ2-1	few	TGTGCCAGCAGGAAAACTAGCGGGGCATACAATGAGCAGTTCTTC	CASRKTSGAYNEQFF
TRBV28	NA	TRBJ1-2	NA	TGTGCCAGCAGTACCCATTGGGGTCCCCCCACTAACTATGGCTACACCTTC	CASSTHWGPPTNYGYTF
TRBV12-5	TRBD1	TRBJ1-1	NA	TGTGCTAGTGGTTTGGGACAGGGGAACACTGAAGCTTTCTTT	CASGLGQGNTEAFF
TRBV19	NA	TRBJ1-2	once	TGTGCCGGGGGACACTGGGACTATGGCTACACCTTC	CAGGHWDYGYTF
TRBV7-8	TRBD1	TRBJ1-5	NA	TGTGCCAGCAGCTTAAGGACAGGGGCTTATAGCAATCAGCCCCAGCATTTT	CASSLRTGAYSNQPQHF
TRBV10-1	TRBD2	TRBJ2-2	NA	TGCGCCAGCTCACGGGGGGGTACGAACACCGGGGAGCTGTTTTTT	CASSRGGTNTGELFF
TRBV7-3	NA	TRBJ1-1	NA	TGTGCCAGCGGACCGTCGGGAGGGAAGGCTTTCTTT	CASGPSGGKAFF
TRBV7-2	TRBD2	TRBJ2-1	few	TGTGCCAGCAGCCACGGGGGGGGCTACAATGAGCAGTTCTTC	CASSHGGGYNEQFF
TRBV7-6	TRBD1	TRBJ1-1	NA	TGTGCCAGCAGCTCCGGGACAGGGGGAAGAACTGAAGCTTTCTTT	CASSSGTGGRTEAFF
TRBV4-1	NA	TRBJ1-6	NA	TGCGCCAGCAGCCAAGTTGTGGCACCGCTCTCCTATAATTCACCCCTCCACTTT	CASSQVVAPLSYNSPLHF
TRBV7-8	TRBD1	TRBJ1-2	NA	TGTGCCAGCAGCAAGCGACGACAGGGCATCGATGGCTACACCTTC	CASSKRRQGIDGYTF
TRBV6-6	NA	TRBJ1-5	NA	TGTGCCAGCAGTTATGAGTCCCGCGGGAGCAATCAGCCCCAGCATTTT	CASSYESRGSNQPQHF
TRBV7-9	NA	TRBJ2-3	NA	TGTGCCAGCAGCTTAGCGGGGGGGCGCACAGATACGCAGTATTTT	CASSLAGGRTDTQYF
TRBV6-5	NA	TRBJ1-6	once	TGTGCCAGCGCGGGGGGTGGATATAATTCACCCCTCCACTTT	CASAGGGYNSPLHF
TRBV6-1	TRBD1	TRBJ2-7	NA	TGTGCCAGCAGGGGGACCTCGGGACAGTCGGAGCAGTACTTC	CASRGTSGQSEQYF
TRBV7-8	NA	TRBJ2-1	NA	TGTGCCAGCAGCTTAGGACAGGAGGAGCAGTTCTTC	CASSLGQEEQFF
TRBV7-2	NA	TRBJ2-1	NA	TGTGCCAGCAGCTTATCTTCGGGGAATGAGCAGTTCTTC	CASSLSSGNEQFF
TRBV2	TRBD1	TRBJ1-2	NA	TGTGCCAGCAGCCTGGACAGGGATGATTATGGCTACACCTTC	CASSLDRDDYGYTF